Below are 19 T cell receptor beta chains sequenced from a single sample in a study of blood T cells in healthy people across ages. Primed by a sample-barcoded 5' primer and a J-beta primer mix, a second PCR proceeded for about 6 to 12 cycles. TCRdb recomputed calls from the 5' RACE reads with MiXCR, one row per CDR3 protein. The sample records around 800,000 distinct CDR3 sequences, around 24% being singletons. These records were also assigned to another study, of T cells of mothers and their children.

Sequencing input: blood. The receptors shown here come from a boy aged 5-17 years in good health.

This chain links TRBV5-1 with TRBJ2-5; perhaps TRBD1 as D (7 bases). The DNA end is more similar to TRBJ2-7, so the J call may be wrong. Per the germline V gene, CDR1 is SGHRS and CDR2 is YFSETQ. The CDR3 totals 14 residues. The CDR3 nucleotides are TGCGCCAGCAGCTCTCCGACAGGGAGGTACGAGCAGTACTTC. It is translated as CASSSPTGRYEQYF.

This chain uses TRBV27 with TRBJ2-3, with TRBD2 matching over 12 bases. Trimming removed 0 bases from V and 2 bases from J; junction bases left unmatched: 9. Germline V gene data show CDR1 as MNHEY and CDR2 as SMNVEV (reference sequence). The CDR3 sequence is 19 residues long. The CDR3 region is CASSLSWTSGAAFTDTQYF. In nucleotides, the CDR3 is TGTGCCAGCAGTTTATCCTGGACTAGCGGGGCGGCTTTCACAGATACGCAGTATTTT.

The CDR3 loop reads CASATSGESYNEQFF. The CDR3 bases are TGTGCCAGTGCGACTAGCGGGGAATCCTACAATGAGCAGTTCTTC. This rearrangement joins TRBV19 to TRBJ2-1; 11 bases line up with TRBD2. The junction had 4 bases not matched to a gene; V was cut back by 8 bases and J by 1 base. The CDR3 spans 15 residues. Germline CDR1 LNHDA, CDR2 SQIVND (reference sequence).

The chain has TRBV7-8 and TRBJ2-2; D is undetermined. The germline V gene has CDR1 SGHVS and CDR2 FQNEAQ. The length of the CDR3 is 13 residues. Trimming pared 3 bases from V and 6 bases from J, leaving 8 bases between. The CDR3 is CASSFDWAGELFF. The DNA for the CDR3 is TGTGCCAGCAGCTTTGACTGGGCCGGGGAGCTGTTTTTT.

The V gene is TRBV3-1, the J gene TRBJ2-3, with D perhaps TRBD2 (6 bases). The CDR3 covers 13 residues. Germline-derived CDR1 and CDR2 are LGHDT and YNNKEL (reference sequence). The V and J ends lost 4 bases and 4 bases respectively, with 9 bases between them. The CDR3 sequence: CASSPREADTQYF. The CDR3 DNA is TGTGCCAGCAGCCCCAGGGAGGCAGATACGCAGTATTTT.

This clonotype was counted a few times. An end of the junction differs from the germline gene, which may be a read error. This chain uses TRBV12-3 or TRBV12-4 with TRBJ2-5; TRBD2 aligns across 13 bases. The CDR3 spans 16 residues. The CDR3 loop is CASSFTSGGGQGTQYF. The CDR3 nucleotides are TGTGCCAGCAGTTTTACTAGCGGGGGGGGACAAGGGACCCAGTACTTC.

This clonotype has more than one count but fewer than ten. This chain links TRBV10-3 with TRBJ2-1, with D possibly TRBD1 on 5 matching bases. This CDR3 is 14 amino acids long. The V end was cut by 2 bases, the J end by 6 bases, with 11 bases between. Germline V gives CDR1 ENHRY, CDR2 SYGVKD. The CDR3 sequence is CAISERGRPNEQFF. CDR3 DNA: TGTGCCATCAGTGAGAGGGGTAGACCCAATGAGCAGTTCTTC.

This clonotype was recorded a few times. The DNA for the CDR3 is TGTGCCTGGGGCCAGGGAAGCAATCAGCCCCAGCATTTT. As protein: CAWGQGSNQPQHF. V gene TRBV30 combines with J gene TRBJ1-5, with D perhaps matching TRBD1 (5 bases). CDR1 is GTSNPN and CDR2 is SVGIG in the germline V gene (reference sequence). The CDR3 runs to 13 residues. Trimming shortened V by 5 bases and J by 1 base, and 9 bases separated the two germline ends.

This clonotype showed up just a few times. The chain joins TRBV9 to TRBJ1-5; possible D gene TRBD1, 5 bases. CDR1 and CDR2 from the germline V gene are SGDLS and YYNGEE. V was pared by 6 bases and J by 5 bases, with 12 bases between. The CDR3 is 13 amino acids. This chain's CDR3 is CASILRGDQPQHF. CDR3 in DNA: TGTGCCAGCATTTTAAGAGGGGATCAGCCCCAGCATTTT.

The CDR3 is CATSSGDGSGANVLTF. In nucleotides, the CDR3 is TGTGCCACCAGCAGCGGGGACGGTTCTGGGGCCAACGTCCTGACTTTC. This rearrangement joins TRBV15 to TRBJ2-6; D may correspond to TRBD1 or TRBD2 (5 bases each). The CDR3 runs to 16 residues. From germline, CDR1 is LNHNV and CDR2 YYDKDF (reference sequence). Deletions cut 3 bases from V and 1 base from J, with 10 bases between. Combining the CDR3 with reference TRBV15 and TRBJ2-6 gives the whole variable domain DAMVIQNPRYQVTQFGKPVTLSCSQTLNHNVMYWYQQKSSQAPKLLFHYYDKDFNNEADTPDNFQSRRPNTSFCFLDIRSPGLGDTAMYLCATSSGDGSGANVLTFGAGSRLTVL.

A few counts support this clonotype. The rearrangement links TRBV5-1 to TRBJ2-1; the D is unclear. The CDR3 length is 15 residues. Trimming stripped 1 base from V and 0 bases from J, with 8 bases between. CDR1 is SGHRS, CDR2 YFSETQ, per germline. The CDR3 loop is CASSLYLSSYNEQFF. In nucleotides, the CDR3 is TGCGCCAGCAGCTTGTATCTTAGCTCCTACAATGAGCAGTTCTTC.

The chain carries TRBV20-1 and TRBJ1-1, with 11 nucleotides matching TRBD1. The CDR3 is 13 residues long. The germline V gene has CDR1 DFQATT and CDR2 SNEGSKA (reference sequence). V was pared by 7 bases and J by 7 bases, with 8 bases of the junction left unmatched. The DNA for the CDR3 is TGCAGTGTCCCGGACAGGGGGCTAGGTGAAGCTTTCTTT. Translated: CSVPDRGLGEAFF.

This clonotype was seen only a few times. The chain carries TRBV5-1 and TRBJ1-4; D unclear. Trimming pared 0 bases from V and 5 bases from J, leaving 5 bases between. Per the germline V gene, CDR1 is SGHRS and CDR2 is YFSETQ. The CDR3 sequence is 13 residues long. The CDR3 DNA sequence: TGCGCCAGCAGCTTGGGGCAGAATGAAAAACTGTTTTTT. Amino acids: CASSLGQNEKLFF. Variable domain in full (rest from reference TRBV5-1 and TRBJ1-4): KAGVTQTPRYLIKTRGQQVTLSCSPISGHRSVSWYQQTPGQGLQFLFEYFSETQRNKGNFPGRFSGRQFSNSRSEMNVSTLELGDSALYLCASSLGQNEKLFFGSGTQLSVL.

The chain employs TRBV11-2 and TRBJ2-2; D not resolved. The ends were cut back, 5 bases at V and 4 bases at J, with 8 bases in the middle. Looked up from germline, CDR1 is SGHAT and CDR2 is FQNNGV. This CDR3 region has 13 residues. The CDR3 nucleotides are TGTGCCAGCAGCCCTACGATCACCGGGGAGCTGTTTTTT. Amino acids: CASSPTITGELFF. Combining the CDR3 with reference TRBV11-2 and TRBJ2-2 gives the whole variable domain EAGVAQSPRYKIIEKRQSVAFWCNPISGHATLYWYQQILGQGPKLLIQFQNNGVVDDSQLPKDRFSAERLKGVDSTLKIQPAKLEDSAVYLCASSPTITGELFFGEGSRLTVL.

J is TRBJ1-1 and V is TRBV2; TRBD1 might be the D (5 bases). Germline V gene sequence: CDR1 SNHLY, CDR2 FYNNEI. CDR3 length equals 13 residues. Trimming stripped 6 bases from V and 5 bases from J, with 13 bases between. CDR3 amino acids: CASRGRERTEAFF. As DNA, the CDR3 is TGTGCCAGCAGGGGGCGAGAAAGAACTGAAGCTTTCTTT.

This clonotype was found a few times. The rearrangement uses TRBV20-1 and TRBJ2-2, with D perhaps matching TRBD2 (5 bases). The V end lost 0 bases, the J end lost 5 bases, and 10 bases lay between the germline ends. The germline gives CDR1 DFQATT, CDR2 SNEGSKA (reference sequence). This CDR3 contains 14 residues. CDR3 amino acids: CSARDHTGTGELFF. In nucleotides, the CDR3 is TGCAGTGCTAGAGATCACACGGGAACCGGGGAGCTGTTTTTT.

The chain uses TRBV30 and TRBJ2-5, with D maybe TRBD2 (5 bases). Germline V gives CDR1 GTSNPN, CDR2 SVGIG (reference sequence). There are 14 residues in the CDR3. Trimming stripped 3 bases from V and 5 bases from J, with 16 bases between. CDR3 loop: CAWSPGFGVETQYF. CDR3 sequence (DNA): TGTGCCTGGAGCCCTGGGTTCGGGGTGGAGACCCAGTACTTC. The full variable domain, in which reference TRBV30 and TRBJ2-5 provide the parts outside the CDR3, is SQTIHQWPATLVQPVGSPLSLECTVEGTSNPNLYWYRQAAGRGLQLLFYSVGIGQISSEVPQNLSASRPQDRQFILSSKKLLLSDSGFYLCAWSPGFGVETQYFGPGTRLLVL.

This chain connects TRBV28 to TRBJ1-3; the D gene is possibly TRBD1 (6 bases). This CDR3 has 17 amino acids. V was shortened by 1 base and J by 4 bases, with 17 bases between the two germline ends. Per the germline V gene, CDR1 is MDHEN and CDR2 is SYDVKM. CDR3 protein: CASSLLFGTTSGNTIYF. The CDR3 DNA reads TGTGCCAGCAGTTTATTATTTGGGACAACGTCCGGAAACACCATATATTTT.

The chain combines TRBV5-8 with TRBJ2-1; unclear D gene. V was trimmed by 1 base and J by 9 bases, leaving 5 bases between them. The CDR3 is 11 amino acids. Germline CDR1 is SGHTS and CDR2 is YDEGEE. The CDR3 DNA is TGTGCCAGCAGCTTGCGCTTTGAGCAGTTCTTC. Protein product: CASSLRFEQFF.